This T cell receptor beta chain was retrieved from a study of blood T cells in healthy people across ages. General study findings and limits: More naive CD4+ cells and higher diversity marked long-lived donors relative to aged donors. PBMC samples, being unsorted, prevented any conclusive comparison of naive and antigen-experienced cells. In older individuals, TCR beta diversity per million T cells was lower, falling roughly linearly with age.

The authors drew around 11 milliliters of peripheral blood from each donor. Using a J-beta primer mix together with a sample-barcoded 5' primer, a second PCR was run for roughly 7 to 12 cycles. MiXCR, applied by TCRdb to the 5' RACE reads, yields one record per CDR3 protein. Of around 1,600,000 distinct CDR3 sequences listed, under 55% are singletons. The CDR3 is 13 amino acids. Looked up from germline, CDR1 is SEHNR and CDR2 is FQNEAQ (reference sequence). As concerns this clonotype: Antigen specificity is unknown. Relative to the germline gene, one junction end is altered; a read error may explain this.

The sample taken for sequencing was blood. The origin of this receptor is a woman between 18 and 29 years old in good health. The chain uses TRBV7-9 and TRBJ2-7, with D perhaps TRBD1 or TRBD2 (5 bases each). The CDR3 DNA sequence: TGTGCCAGCAGCCCCTATGGGACCTACAAGCAGTACTTC. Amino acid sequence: CASSPYGTYKQYF.